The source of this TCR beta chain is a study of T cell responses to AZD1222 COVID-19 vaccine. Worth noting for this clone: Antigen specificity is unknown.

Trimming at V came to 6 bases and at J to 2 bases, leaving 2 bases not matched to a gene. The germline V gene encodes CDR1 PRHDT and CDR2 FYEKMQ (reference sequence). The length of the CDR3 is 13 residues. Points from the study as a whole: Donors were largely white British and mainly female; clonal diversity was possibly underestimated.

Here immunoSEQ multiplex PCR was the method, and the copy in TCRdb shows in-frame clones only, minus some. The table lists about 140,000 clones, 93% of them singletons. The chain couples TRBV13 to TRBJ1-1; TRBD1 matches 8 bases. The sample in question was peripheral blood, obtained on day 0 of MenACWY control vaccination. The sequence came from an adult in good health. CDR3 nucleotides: TGTGCCAGCAGAGACAGGGGTAACACTGAAGCTTTCTTT. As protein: CASRDRGNTEAFF.